Listed below are T cell receptor beta chains from one sample, sequenced in a study of identical twins. TCRdb recomputed calls from the 5' RACE reads with MiXCR, one row per CDR3 protein. The sample includes approximately 300,000 distinct CDR3 sequences, over 8.5% of them seen just once. This sample also appeared in a second study, on yellow fever vaccine responses in identical twins.

Sequencing was done on a sample of CD8+ T cells sorted from blood. These receptor sequences come from a young woman in good health. The CDR3 runs from the conserved cysteine through the conserved F or W. Each record gives: CDR3 length, clone size, V gene, J gene, D gene, CDR3 protein, CDR3 DNA. A D gene is named only where the DNA matches it firmly. Clone size is shown for a subset of rows, as once, few, many or a class of expanded clone.

14	few	TRBV12-3/TRBV12-4	TRBJ2-1	.	CASSLISKRNEQFF	TGTGCCAGCAGTTTAATCTCGAAGCGGAATGAGCAGTTCTTC
16	few	TRBV6-5	TRBJ2-3	TRBD1	CASSYGQGAETDTQYF	TGTGCCAGCAGTTACGGACAGGGGGCCGAGACAGATACGCAGTATTTT
15	.	TRBV11-2	TRBJ2-7	TRBD1	CASSLENRGRYEQYF	TGTGCCAGCAGCTTGGAAAACAGGGGCAGGTACGAGCAGTACTTC
13	many	TRBV6-2/TRBV6-3	TRBJ2-7	.	CASRLKSSYEQYF	TGTGCCAGCCGACTGAAGAGCTCCTACGAGCAGTACTTC
15	.	TRBV29-1	TRBJ2-4	TRBD1	CSGGTGIIAKNIQYF	TGCAGTGGCGGGACAGGGATAATAGCCAAAAACATTCAGTACTTC
14	many	TRBV5-1	TRBJ2-1	TRBD2	CASSPGLAPNEQFF	TGCGCCAGCAGTCCGGGACTAGCGCCTAATGAGCAGTTCTTC
13	.	TRBV6-6	TRBJ2-7	.	CASSYSSFGEQYF	TGTGCCAGCAGTTACTCGAGCTTCGGCGAGCAGTACTTC
13	many	TRBV12-3/TRBV12-4	TRBJ2-1	.	CASGWDSYNEQFF	TGTGCCAGTGGCTGGGACTCCTACAATGAGCAGTTCTTC
18	.	TRBV21-1	TRBJ2-3	.	CASSKRTSGSANPDTQYF	TGTGCCAGCAGCAAACGGACTAGCGGGAGTGCTAACCCAGATACGCAGTATTTT
15	many	TRBV6-2/TRBV6-3	TRBJ2-4	TRBD2	CASRDREAGGDIQYF	TGTGCCAGCAGAGATCGGGAGGCAGGAGGAGATATTCAGTACTTC
14	.	TRBV20-1	TRBJ1-2	TRBD1	CSASPGQGRTGYTF	TGCAGTGCTTCTCCGGGACAGGGACGAACTGGCTACACCTTC
16	.	TRBV27	TRBJ2-1	.	CASVSSRGRSYNEQFF	TGTGCCAGCGTATCTAGTAGGGGACGTTCCTACAATGAGCAGTTCTTC
14	few	TRBV29-1	TRBJ2-5	.	CSVEPGLGGETQYF	TGCAGCGTTGAACCGGGACTAGGGGGCGAGACCCAGTACTTC
15	.	TRBV19	TRBJ2-5	.	CASSIESLRPETQYF	TGTGCCAGTAGTATCGAGTCCCTACGACCGGAGACCCAGTACTTC
16	.	TRBV11-2	TRBJ2-7	TRBD2	CASSLRLAGAEYEQYF	TGTGCCAGCAGCTTAAGACTAGCGGGAGCCGAGTACGAGCAGTACTTC
17	.	TRBV4-3	TRBJ2-1	.	CASSQDGAGTTYNEQFF	TGCGCCAGCAGCCAAGATGGGGCGGGAACTACCTACAATGAGCAGTTCTTC